This T cell receptor beta chain was observed in a study of cytomegalovirus exposure and HLA in healthy donors. General observations from the study: Rates of TCR association differed by HLA locus in a later analysis, with DRB1 highest and HLA-C lowest. No immune exposure information besides CMV serostatus was available.

In the PCR, 60 Vbeta and 13 Jbeta primers were used. Method: immunoSEQ multiplex PCR; TCRdb's copy keeps in-frame clones and lacks some. The table lists 95,000 to 100,000 clones, around four fifths of them singletons, with about 0.69% in the top ten. Concerning this clone itself: The target antigen is unknown.

The TCR sequence derives from a woman between 55 and 75 years old in good health and CMV-seronegative. The specimen was PBMCs.

This chain's CDR3 is CASSNDRLGSEAFF. CDR3 DNA sequence: TGTGCCAGCAGCAACGACAGGCTTGGTAGTGAAGCTTTCTTT. This rearrangement joins TRBV7-2 to TRBJ1-1; TRBD1 is a possible D gene (6 bases). Germline V gives CDR1 SGHTA, CDR2 FQGNSA. This CDR3 comprises 14 residues. V lost 5 bases, J lost 7 bases, and 17 bases lay in between.